This TCR beta chain was identified in a study of blood T cell repertoires in COVID-19. The repertoire was sequenced with immunoSEQ multiplex PCR; TCRdb's copy has only in-frame clones and lacks some. This table has some 100,000 clones, roughly 84% appearing once. The clonotype comes from a young man in a cohort sampled during active COVID-19. The sequenced material came from peripheral blood.

The CDR3 loop reads CASSQGQSFGEQYF. DNA of the CDR3: TGTGCCAGCAGCCAGGGACAAAGTTTCGGCGAGCAGTACTTC. The V gene is TRBV7-6, the J gene TRBJ2-7, with a weak D call TRBD1 (6 bases). This CDR3 comprises 14 residues. CDR1 and CDR2 (germline): SGHVS, FNYEAQ. With 5 bases removed from V and 6 bases from J, the gap between germline ends came to 17 bases.